This T cell receptor beta chain was retrieved from a study of blood T cell repertoires in COVID-19. About the study: PBMCs, B-cell-depleted T cells, or T cells were the source of the cDNA or gDNA that made up the material.

Germline-derived CDR1 and CDR2 are LNHNV and YYDKDF (reference sequence). This CDR3 contains 13 residues. J lost 9 bases, V lost 4 bases, and 3 bases had no gene match. In the original workflow: Reference gene primer amplification yielded estimated nucleated cell counts. The repertoire was sequenced with immunoSEQ multiplex PCR; TCRdb's copy has only in-frame clones and lacks some. That table gives V, J and clone size, and the DNA gave D and trimming. The repertoire includes hundreds of thousands of clones, roughly 89% of them detected once, and less than 2% sits in the top ten. This receptor was obtained from a woman aged 18-29 years with acute COVID-19. The sample comprised PBMCs or T cells enriched from blood (not recorded which). The chain links TRBV15 to TRBJ2-1; 10 bases are shared with TRBD2. CDR3 DNA sequence: TGTGCCACCAGCATCCCTAGCGGGAGTGAGCAGTTCTTC. Amino acids: CATSIPSGSEQFF.